This is a list of T cell receptor beta chains from one sample in a study of CD8+ T cells in alopecia areata. The assay was immunoSEQ multiplex PCR, and TCRdb's table has in-frame clones only and misses some. This repertoire shows about 190,000 clones, roughly 60% found once; its top ten account for approximately 1%. Sequences were derived from CD4+ T cells sorted from blood, sampled at week 24, from a patient treated with tofacitinib. These receptors were collected from a human donor with alopecia areata. The CDR3 runs from the conserved cysteine through the conserved F or W. A D gene is named only where the DNA matches it firmly. Part of the rows lack a size; the others show once, few, many or a class for expanded clones.

size	D	J	V	CDR3	DNA
-	-	TRBJ1-2	TRBV4-1	CASSQATGTKEGHGYTF	TGCGCCAGCAGCCAGGCTACCGGGACTAAGGAGGGTCATGGCTACACCTTC
-	-	TRBJ2-7	TRBV30	CAWMAGDGYEQYF	TGTGCCTGGATGGCCGGGGACGGGTACGAGCAGTACTTC
-	TRBD1	TRBJ2-7	TRBV30	CAWSGMDRTYEQYF	TGTGCCTGGAGTGGGATGGACAGGACCTACGAGCAGTACTTC
-	-	TRBJ1-2	TRBV15	CATSRELGRHGYTF	TGTGCCACCAGCAGAGAACTGGGTAGGCATGGCTACACCTTC
-	-	TRBJ1-2	TRBV11-2	CASSLGLIYGYTF	TGTGCCAGCAGCTTAGGACTTATCTATGGCTACACCTTC
few	TRBD1	TRBJ2-5	TRBV27	CASSSQGAQETQYF	TGTGCCAGCAGTTCCCAGGGGGCCCAAGAGACCCAGTACTTC
few	TRBD2	TRBJ2-3	TRBV5-1	CASSLAARGVQDTQYF	TGCGCCAGCAGCTTGGCCGCTCGGGGGGTCCAAGATACGCAGTATTTT
-	TRBD1	TRBJ1-1	TRBV4-3	CASSQATGGDTEAFF	TGCGCCAGCAGCCAAGCGACAGGGGGTGACACTGAAGCTTTCTTT
few	-	TRBJ2-1	TRBV11-2	CASSSRTASSYNEQFF	TGTGCCAGCAGCTCGCGGACAGCTAGCTCCTACAATGAGCAGTTCTTC
-	-	TRBJ1-2	TRBV7-2	CASSSNPGGLSSDGYTF	TGTGCCAGCAGCTCCAACCCCGGAGGGCTGTCGAGTGATGGCTACACCTTC
-	-	TRBJ2-6	TRBV15	CATSRGNDASSGANVLTF	TGTGCCACCAGCAGAGGTAATGACGCCTCCTCTGGGGCCAACGTCCTGACTTTC
-	TRBD1	TRBJ1-1	TRBV23-1	CASSQSGQGNEAFF	TGCGCCAGCAGTCAATCGGGACAGGGGAATGAAGCTTTCTTT
-	-	TRBJ1-2	TRBV30	CAWSLTNYGYTF	TGTGCCTGGAGTCTGACTAACTATGGCTACACCTTC
-	-	TRBJ1-5	TRBV6-1	CASSVGEVIPQHF	TGTGCCAGCAGTGTCGGGGAGGTGATTCCCCAGCATTTT
-	TRBD1	TRBJ2-7	TRBV7-2	CASSQASGTGRIYEQYF	TGTGCCAGCAGCCAAGCATCGGGGACAGGGAGAATCTACGAGCAGTACTTC
-	-	TRBJ2-7	TRBV25-1	CASAGGGGFYEQYF	TGTGCCAGCGCCGGGGGAGGGGGCTTTTACGAGCAGTACTTC
-	TRBD1	TRBJ2-7	TRBV2	CASSVARGGPNEQYF	TGTGCCAGCAGTGTCGCAAGAGGGGGCCCAAACGAGCAGTACTTC